Sequencing of this TCR beta chain was carried out in a study of radiation and T cells in renal cell carcinoma. With regard to this clone: The target antigen is unknown.

Overall study results and limits: Top tumor clonotypes rose in blood 2 weeks post-radiation, then contracted.

This sample's time point: blood 2 weeks post-SBRT. Regarding treatment: 15 Gy SBRT to primary tumor, nephrectomy 4 weeks later. This renal cell carcinoma was of the clear cell type. Sequencing was performed with immunoSEQ multiplex PCR; in TCRdb, only in-frame clones are kept and a portion is missing. The sample has 70,000 to 80,000 clones; 80% to 90% are singletons. The sample was blood, taken from a patient whose treatment included radiotherapy and nephrectomy. The TCR originated in a woman in her forties or fifties with renal cell carcinoma.

In DNA form, the CDR3 reads TGTGCCAGCAGTCCGGACAGGGCCTCGAACACTGAAGCTTTCTTT. Translating it yields CASSPDRASNTEAFF. The chain has TRBV27 and TRBJ1-1, with 8 positions matching TRBD1. Germline CDR1 reads MNHEY; CDR2 reads SMNVEV (reference sequence). Losses at the gene ends were 5 bases for V and 1 base for J; bases not matched to a gene: 6. The CDR3 is 15 residues long.